Below are 18 T cell receptor beta chains sequenced from a single sample in a study of shared clonotypes between healthy human individuals. Profiled with immunoSEQ multiplex PCR; TCRdb holds only in-frame clones, not every one. Among 600,000 to 700,000 clones listed, around 73% were seen once. Input material: memory CD4+ T cells sorted from blood. Documented subset: CD45RA-negative fraction. These receptors originate from a woman aged 30 to 39 in good health.

The chain combines TRBV7-9 with TRBJ1-2; 9 bases fit TRBD1. CDR3 length equals 14 residues. Trimming at V came to 1 base and at J to 8 bases, leaving 5 bases not matched to a gene. From germline, CDR1 is SEHNR and CDR2 FQNEAQ (reference sequence). This CDR3 reads CASSLEDRGRGYTF. In nucleotides, the CDR3 is TGTGCCAGCAGCTTAGAGGACAGGGGTCGAGGCTACACCTTC. Complete variable domain (other parts from reference TRBV7-9 and TRBJ1-2): DTGVSQNPRHKITKRGQNVTFRCDPISEHNRLYWYRQTLGQGPEFLTYFQNEAQLEKSRLLSDRFSAERPKGSFSTLEIQRTEQGDSAMYLCASSLEDRGRGYTFGSGTRLTVV.

CDR3 region: CASSLSARIQPQHF. In DNA, the CDR3 is TGTGCCAGCAGTTTATCGGCCCGTATACAGCCCCAGCATTTT. The chain carries TRBV28 and TRBJ1-5, with D hard to call. Germline CDR1 is MDHEN and CDR2 is SYDVKM. Trimming removed 1 base at V and 7 bases at J, with 11 bases between. The CDR3 contains 14 residues.

The genes are TRBV5-1 and TRBJ1-1; TRBD1 is a possible D gene (5 bases). This CDR3 contains 14 residues. Germline values: CDR1 SGHRS, CDR2 YFSETQ. V was shortened by 4 bases and J by 2 bases, with 12 bases between the two germline ends. The CDR3 region is CASSRRGDNTEAFF. CDR3 nucleotides: TGCGCCAGCAGCCGCCGAGGGGATAACACTGAAGCTTTCTTT. Using reference TRBV5-1 and TRBJ1-1 for the parts outside the CDR3, the full variable domain is KAGVTQTPRYLIKTRGQQVTLSCSPISGHRSVSWYQQTPGQGLQFLFEYFSETQRNKGNFPGRFSGRQFSNSRSEMNVSTLELGDSALYLCASSRRGDNTEAFFGQGTRLTVV.

CDR3 sequence (DNA): TGCGCCAGCAGCGGATCAACAGGGTCCTACGAGCAGTACTTC. Its protein is CASSGSTGSYEQYF. V gene TRBV5-1 combines with J gene TRBJ2-7; TRBD1 might be the D (6 bases). V lost 4 bases, J lost 1 base, and 12 bases lay in between. Germline V gene sequence: CDR1 SGHRS, CDR2 YFSETQ. The CDR3 extends over 14 amino acids.

This clone has a handful of counts. This chain connects TRBV5-4 to TRBJ1-3; 7 bases align to TRBD1. Germline CDR1 SGHNT, CDR2 YYREEE (reference sequence). The CDR3 has 15 residues. V was pared by 4 bases and J by 2 bases, with 6 bases of the junction left unmatched. The CDR3, as DNA: TGTGCCAGCAGCCGCGGGGGGACAGCTGGAAACACCATATATTTT. Protein sequence: CASSRGGTAGNTIYF.

The V call is TRBV11-3, the J call TRBJ2-1; no definite D call. The CDR3 loop spans 11 amino acids. The V gene lost 5 bases and the J gene lost 5 bases, with 4 bases spanning the gap. Germline V gene sequence: CDR1 SGHNT, CDR2 YENEEA. This CDR3 is CASSQDNEQFF. The DNA of the CDR3 is TGTGCCAGCAGCCAGGACAATGAGCAGTTCTTC.

The chain couples TRBV5-4 to TRBJ1-2, with 11 bases fitting TRBD1. Germline lookup yields CDR1 SGHNT and CDR2 YYREEE (reference sequence). V lost 0 bases and J lost 3; bases outside the gene matches: 1. The CDR3 extends over 15 amino acids. This chain's CDR3 is CASSLGTGGDYGYTF. CDR3 sequence (DNA): TGTGCCAGCAGCTTGGGGACAGGGGGCGACTATGGCTACACCTTC.

The chain links TRBV28 to TRBJ2-1, with 12 bases fitting TRBD2. The CDR3 sequence is 16 residues long. Germline lookup yields CDR1 MDHEN and CDR2 SYDVKM. Germline trimming cut 5 bases from V and 4 bases from J; bases unmatched to any gene: 6. Here the CDR3 DNA reads TGTGCCAGCAGTATCCTAGCGGGAGGGCGGTACAATGAGCAGTTCTTC. Its protein product is CASSILAGGRYNEQFF.

This clone has just a few counts. The gene calls are TRBV21-1 and TRBJ1-5; the table's D call, TRBD1, was not checked against the DNA. TRBV21-1 is noted as a pseudogene. The CDR3 totals 19 residues. The CDR3 loop is CASSHERRDRGRANQPQHF. The CDR3 DNA sequence: TGTGCCAGCAGCCACGAGAGACGGGACAGGGGGCGCGCAAATCAGCCCCAGCATTTT.

As concerns this clone: The same CDR3 also results from other DNA sequences found in this sample. The chain is built from TRBV6-5 and TRBJ2-5; D gene ambiguous. The CDR3 sequence is 15 residues long. Between the trimmed V and J ends, which lost 0 bases and 2 bases, there was a span of 10 bases. The germline gives CDR1 MNHEY, CDR2 SVGAGI. CDR3 sequence (DNA): TGTGCCAGCAGTTACTCCCTACCCCAGCAAGAGACCCAGTACTTC. Residues: CASSYSLPQQETQYF.

This chain uses TRBV11-2 with TRBJ2-1, with D possibly TRBD1 on 6 matching bases. Germline-derived CDR1 and CDR2 are SGHAT and FQNNGV. V was shortened by 7 bases and J by 6 bases, with 13 bases between the two germline ends. This CDR3 is built from 13 residues. The CDR3 loop is CASTLDSLNEQFF. Here the CDR3 DNA reads TGTGCCAGCACCTTGGACAGTCTCAATGAGCAGTTCTTC.

This clone has at least ten counts. The chain recombines TRBV6-5 with TRBJ2-1; TRBD2 agrees at 7 bases. The CDR3 spans 14 residues. Trimming at V came to 4 bases and at J to 4 bases, leaving 4 bases not matched to a gene. Germline V gene data show CDR1 as MNHEY and CDR2 as SVGAGI. The CDR3 DNA follows: TGTGCCAGCAGTTCCCTAGCGGCTTACAATGAGCAGTTCTTC. As protein: CASSSLAAYNEQFF.

The chain uses TRBV6-5 and TRBJ2-1, with D possibly matching TRBD2 (6 bases). CDR3 length equals 14 residues. CDR1 is MNHEY and CDR2 is SVGAGI in the germline V gene. V dropped 7 bases and J dropped 0 bases, with 10 bases sitting between them. CDR3 coding DNA: TGTGCCAGCAACCGGGGAGGCTCCTACAATGAGCAGTTCTTC. It specifies CASNRGGSYNEQFF.

Only one count was recorded for this clone. The rearrangement uses TRBV4-1 and TRBJ2-7; TRBD2 agrees at 16 bases. The CDR3 runs to 15 residues. The J segment lost 9 bases and the V segment lost 4 bases, leaving 6 bases of the junction unmatched. Germline values: CDR1 MGHRA, CDR2 YSYEKL. The CDR3 spells CASSPTGTSGRGQYF. CDR3 nucleotides: TGCGCCAGCAGCCCAACCGGGACTAGCGGGAGGGGGCAGTACTTC.

Of note for this clone: Distinct nucleotide sequences in the sample also encode this CDR3. CDR3 amino acids: CASSLTSGSYNEQFF. CDR3 nucleotide sequence: TGCGCCAGCAGCCTAACTAGCGGCTCCTACAATGAGCAGTTCTTC. The V gene is TRBV5-1, the J gene TRBJ2-1; 8 nucleotides agree with TRBD2. Germline-derived CDR1 and CDR2 are SGHRS and YFSETQ. Trimming removed 4 bases from V and 0 bases from J; junction bases left unmatched: 3. This CDR3 spans 15 amino acids. The full variable domain, completed using reference TRBV5-1 and TRBJ2-1, is KAGVTQTPRYLIKTRGQQVTLSCSPISGHRSVSWYQQTPGQGLQFLFEYFSETQRNKGNFPGRFSGRQFSNSRSEMNVSTLELGDSALYLCASSLTSGSYNEQFFGPGTRLTVL.

V is TRBV6-5 and J is TRBJ1-1; D not certain. V dropped 4 bases and J dropped 2 bases, with 14 bases sitting between them. This CDR3 contains 15 residues. CDR1 and CDR2 (germline): MNHEY, SVGAGI. CDR3 amino acids: CASSFSGSLNTEAFF. In DNA, the CDR3 is TGTGCCAGCAGTTTCTCCGGGAGTCTTAACACTGAAGCTTTCTTT.

J is TRBJ2-1 and V is TRBV10-2; 7 bases are shared with TRBD2. The V segment lost 8 bases and the J segment 1 base; nucleotides outside the gene matches: 14. The CDR3 covers 17 residues. The germline CDR1 and CDR2 sequences are WSHSY and SAAADI. The CDR3, as DNA: TGCGCCAGCGTGGGGGGAGCAGCGGGATCTTCCTACAATGAGCAGTTCTTC. Amino acids: CASVGGAAGSSYNEQFF.

This clone was observed at least ten times. This chain links TRBV2 with TRBJ1-1; 10 bases line up with TRBD1. The germline V gene has CDR1 SNHLY and CDR2 FYNNEI. V shed 6 bases and J 1 base; nucleotides not matched to a gene: 2. This CDR3 spans 14 amino acids. DNA of the CDR3: TGTGCCAGCAGGGGGACAGGGGCGAACACTGAAGCTTTCTTT. Amino acids: CASRGTGANTEAFF.